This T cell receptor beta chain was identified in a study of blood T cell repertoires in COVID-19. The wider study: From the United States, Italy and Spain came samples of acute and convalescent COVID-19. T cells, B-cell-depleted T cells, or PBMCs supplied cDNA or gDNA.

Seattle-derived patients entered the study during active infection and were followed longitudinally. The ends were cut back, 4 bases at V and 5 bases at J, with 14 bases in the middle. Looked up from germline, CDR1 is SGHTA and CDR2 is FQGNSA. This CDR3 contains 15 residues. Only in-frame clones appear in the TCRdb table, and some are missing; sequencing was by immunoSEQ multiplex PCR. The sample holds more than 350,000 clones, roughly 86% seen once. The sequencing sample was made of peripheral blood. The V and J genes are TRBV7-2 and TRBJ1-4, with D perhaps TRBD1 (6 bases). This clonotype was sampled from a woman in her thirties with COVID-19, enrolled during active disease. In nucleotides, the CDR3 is TGTGCCAGCAGCTCGGACCGGGGGGCGAATGAAAAACTGTTTTTT. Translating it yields CASSSDRGANEKLFF.